This TCR beta chain was observed in a study of blood T cell repertoires in COVID-19. CDR1 and CDR2 from the germline V gene are MNHEY and SMNVEV (reference sequence). The V end lost 4 bases, the J end lost 5 bases, and 14 bases lay between the germline ends. The CDR3 runs to 15 residues. Data came from immunoSEQ multiplex PCR; TCRdb stores just in-frame clones and leaves some out. The sample has 200,000 to 250,000 clones, around 89% seen once. The source of this sequence is a woman aged 25 to 39 who had recovered from COVID-19. The sequenced sample was PBMCs or T cells enriched from blood (not recorded which). The chain has TRBV27 and TRBJ1-4; D gene unclear. For the CDR3, the DNA is TGTGCCAGCAGTTCACGGGGAGAAAAGAATGAAAAACTGTTTTTT. Translated, it gives CASSSRGEKNEKLFF. Full variable domain (rest looked up from reference TRBV27 and TRBJ1-4): EAQVTQNPRYLITVTGKKLTVTCSQNMNHEYMSWYRQDPGLGLRQIYYSMNVEVTDKGDVPEGYKVSRKEKRNFPLILESPSPNQTSLYFCASSSRGEKNEKLFFGSGTQLSVL.